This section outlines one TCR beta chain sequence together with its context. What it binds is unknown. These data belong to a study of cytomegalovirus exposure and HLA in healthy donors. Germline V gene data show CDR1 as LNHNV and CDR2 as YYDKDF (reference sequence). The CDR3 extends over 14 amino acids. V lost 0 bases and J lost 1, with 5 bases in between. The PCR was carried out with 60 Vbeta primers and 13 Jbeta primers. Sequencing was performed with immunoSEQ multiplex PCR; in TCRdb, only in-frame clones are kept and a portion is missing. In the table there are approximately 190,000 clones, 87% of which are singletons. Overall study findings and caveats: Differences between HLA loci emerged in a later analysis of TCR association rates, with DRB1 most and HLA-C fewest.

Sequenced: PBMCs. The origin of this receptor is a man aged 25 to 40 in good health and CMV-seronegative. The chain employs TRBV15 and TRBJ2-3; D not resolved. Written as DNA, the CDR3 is TGTGCCACCAGCAGAGATCCTGGCACAGATACGCAGTATTTT. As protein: CATSRDPGTDTQYF.